This is a list of T cell receptor beta chains from one sample in a study of T cells in Graves' hyperthyroidism and ophthalmopathy. Each CDR3 protein gets one entry after TCRdb re-called the multiplex PCR reads with MiXCR. The table records fewer than 600,000 distinct CDR3 sequences, about 15% of them present only once. The specimen was blood. These receptors came from a woman in her thirties or forties with Graves' hyperthyroidism. Each CDR3 is given with its conserved first and last residue. The D gene is left open where the match is weak. Rows may omit the clone size; those that give it use once, few, many or a size class.

TRBD2 . TRBJ2-1 TRBV24-1 TGTGCCACCAGTGAGCGGGGGAATGAGCAGTTCTTC CATSERGNEQFF
. . TRBJ2-1 TRBV7-3 TGTGCCAGCAGCTTAGGGGGGCTTGGGACCTCCTATGAGCAGTTCTTC CASSLGGLGTSYEQFF
. many TRBJ2-7 TRBV2 TGTGCCAGCAATGACGGGATCTCCTACGAGCAGTACTTC CASNDGISYEQYF
TRBD1 many TRBJ2-7 TRBV2 TGTGCCAGCAAGGAGACAGGGCCCTACGAGCAGTACTTC CASKETGPYEQYF
. . TRBJ1-2 TRBV4-2 TGTGCCAGCAGCCAAGAATATGCCCCTGGCTACACCTTC CASSQEYAPGYTF
. few TRBJ2-2 TRBV29-1 TGCAGCGTTGAAGATATTGGCAGGAACGGGATGAACACCGGGGAGCTGTTTTTT CSVEDIGRNGMNTGELFF
. . TRBJ2-5 TRBV12-3/TRBV12-4 TGTGCCAGCAGTTTTGTGGAGGGGTGGGAGACCCAGTACTTC CASSFVEGWETQYF
. . TRBJ2-3 TRBV15 TGTGCCACCAGTCTCAACTTCAGGAACACAGATACGCAGTATTTT CATSLNFRNTDTQYF
TRBD2 . TRBJ2-7 TRBV28 TGTGCCCTAGGGACTAGCGGTATGTCCGAGCAGTACTTC CALGTSGMSEQYF
. many TRBJ2-5 TRBV30 TGTGCCTGGAGTGTGAATTGGGAGACCCAGTACTTC CAWSVNWETQYF
TRBD2 many TRBJ2-1 TRBV2 TGTGCCAGCAGTGACGGGACTAGCGGGAGCCGCTCCTACAATGAGCAGTTCTTC CASSDGTSGSRSYNEQFF
TRBD2 . TRBJ2-1 TRBV9 TGTGCCAGCAGCGCAAGGACAGCGGGAGGGCGGAGCTCCTACAATGAGCAGTTCTTC CASSARTAGGRSSYNEQFF
TRBD1 . TRBJ2-1 TRBV28 TGTGCCAGCAGTTCGACCGGGACAGGGCCCTACAATGAGCAGTTCTTC CASSSTGTGPYNEQFF
. many TRBJ2-7 TRBV2 TGTGCCAGCATAGTAGGGGCAGGACCCTACGAGCAGTACTTC CASIVGAGPYEQYF
. few TRBJ1-1 TRBV28 TGTGCCAGCAGTTCGATGTCCACTGAAGCTTTCTTT CASSSMSTEAFF
. few TRBJ2-1 TRBV28 TGTGCCAGCAGTCGCGGTGGGGGGGAGCAGTTCTTC CASSRGGGEQFF
TRBD2 . TRBJ2-3 TRBV7-2 TGTGCCAGCAGCTTAATGGGGACTAGCGGGAGTGAGGCAGATACGCAGTATTTT CASSLMGTSGSEADTQYF
. . TRBJ1-2 TRBV24-1 TGTGCCACCAGTGATTGGCAGGGTGGCTACACCTTC CATSDWQGGYTF
. many TRBJ2-3 TRBV11-2 TGTGCCAGCAGGTCCCCTAGCGGCACAGATACGCAGTATTTT CASRSPSGTDTQYF
. few TRBJ1-2 TRBV28 TGTGCCAGCAGGGTACAGGAATATGGCCACACCTTC CASRVQEYGHTF
. many TRBJ1-1 TRBV30 TGTGCCTGGACGGTTCCGGGGGCGAACACTGAAGCTTTCTTT CAWTVPGANTEAFF
TRBD1 few TRBJ2-2 TRBV10-3 TGTGCCATCAGGAGGACAGGGAACACCGGGGAGCTGTTTTTT CAIRRTGNTGELFF
. many TRBJ2-3 TRBV15 TGTGCCACCAGCAGAGATCAGGAGCCCAGGACAGATACGCAGTATTTT CATSRDQEPRTDTQYF
TRBD1 . TRBJ2-1 TRBV5-1 TGCGCCAGCAGCTTGGAGGGACAGGACCTCTCCTACGAGCAGTTCTTC CASSLEGQDLSYEQFF
. . TRBJ1-5 TRBV28 TGTGCCAGCAGTTCTGGCAAACCTTCGGCCCAGCATTTT CASSSGKPSAQHF
. many TRBJ2-1 TRBV3-1 TGTGCCAGCACCCCCCGGGGGAGCTCCTACAATGAGCAGTTCTTC CASTPRGSSYNEQFF
TRBD2 . TRBJ2-7 TRBV20-1 TGCAGTGCTATAGGACTAGCGGGAGATTACGAGCAGTACTTC CSAIGLAGDYEQYF
. . TRBJ2-7 TRBV6-1 TGTTCCGTAGGACGGGTGCAGGGCGAGCAGTACTTC CSVGRVQGEQYF
. . TRBJ1-5 TRBV15 TGTGCCACCAGCAGAGAAGGGAGCAATCAGCCCCAGCATTTT CATSREGSNQPQHF